This T cell receptor beta chain was captured in a study of T cells in Graves' hyperthyroidism and ophthalmopathy. For the study at large: Upon initial diagnosis and before any treatment, peripheral blood was collected. Study observations and caveats: Most expanded thyroid clonotypes above 0.001 also appeared in blood.

A note on this clonotype: The antigen is not known.

RNA transcripts yielded amplified TCR beta CDR3 regions. Primed by the HTBI set, a first-round RT-PCR was run on the TCR CDR3. A single record per CDR3 protein comes from TCRdb applying MiXCR to the multiplex PCR reads. The table shows hundreds of thousands of distinct CDR3 sequences, with just over 35% occurring only once. If no ophthalmopathy progression occurred within 18 months, Graves' hyperthyroidism was stable. An approximately 9.4 ml volume of fresh peripheral blood provided the PBMCs. This CDR3 has 14 amino acids. V was cut by 5 bases and J by 2 bases, with 13 bases left in between. Per germline, CDR1 MNHEY and CDR2 SVGAGI.

The sequence derives from a woman in her thirties or forties with Graves' hyperthyroidism. Sequenced input: blood. V is TRBV6-5 and J is TRBJ2-7; D ambiguous. CDR3 nucleotide sequence: TGTGCCAGCAGTCCCAGGACCCGCACCTACGAGCAGTACTTC. Encoded protein: CASSPRTRTYEQYF.